The T cell receptor beta chain described here comes from a study of CD8 T cells in Susac syndrome. Findings and limits, study-wide: In its TCR sequencing and HLA analysis, the study acknowledged that the number of individuals was relatively small.

Of note for this clonotype: Its target is not known.

Peripheral blood CD8+ and CD4+ T cells were profiled by TCR beta sequencing. Negative isolation was applied to CD8+ and CD4+ T cells, and FACS enrichment was applied to TEMRA cells. About 0.5 to 1 ug RNA was reverse transcribed with random hexamers. Amplification of TCR beta CDR3 by immunoSEQ multiplex PCR spanned 54 Vbeta and 13 Jbeta. TCRdb fed the immunoSEQ multiplex PCR reads into MiXCR, producing one record per CDR3 protein. The sample yields 130,000 to 150,000 distinct CDR3 sequences, 94% seen once. This CDR3 is built from 15 residues. Germline assignment: CDR1 MDHEN and CDR2 SYDVKM. The trim removed 5 bases at V and 8 bases at J, leaving 11 bases unmatched.

This TCR was sampled from a human donor in good health. This chain links TRBV28 with TRBJ2-1, with 8 nucleotides matching TRBD2. Sequenced: CD8+ T cells from PBMCs. The DNA for the CDR3 is TGTGCCAGCAGTCACCCGGGAGGGGGAGTCGATGAGCAGTTCTTC. This encodes CASSHPGGGVDEQFF.